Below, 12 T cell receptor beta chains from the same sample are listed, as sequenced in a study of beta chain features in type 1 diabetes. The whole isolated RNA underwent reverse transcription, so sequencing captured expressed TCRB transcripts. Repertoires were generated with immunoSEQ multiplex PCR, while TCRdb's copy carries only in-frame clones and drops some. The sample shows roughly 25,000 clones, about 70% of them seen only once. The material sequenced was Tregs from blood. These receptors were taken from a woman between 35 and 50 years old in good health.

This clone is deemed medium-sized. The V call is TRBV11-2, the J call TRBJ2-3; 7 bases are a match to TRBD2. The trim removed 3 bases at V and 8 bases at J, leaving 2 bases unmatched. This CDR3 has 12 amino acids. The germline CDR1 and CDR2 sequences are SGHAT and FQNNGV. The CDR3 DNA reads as TGTGCCAGCAGCTTGGTAGCGGGTACGCAGTATTTT. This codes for CASSLVAGTQYF.

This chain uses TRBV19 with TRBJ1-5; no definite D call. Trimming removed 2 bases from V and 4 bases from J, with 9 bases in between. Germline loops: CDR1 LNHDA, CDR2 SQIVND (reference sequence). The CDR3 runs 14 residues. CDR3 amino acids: CASSILRSNQPQHF. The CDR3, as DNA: TGTGCCAGTAGTATACTCAGGTCAAATCAGCCCCAGCATTTT.

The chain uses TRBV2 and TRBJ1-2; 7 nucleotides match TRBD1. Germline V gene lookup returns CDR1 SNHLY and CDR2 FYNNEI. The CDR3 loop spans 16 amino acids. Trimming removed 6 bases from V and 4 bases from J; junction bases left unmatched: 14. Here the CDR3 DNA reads TGTGCCAGCAGGCCGACAGGGTATGGAGGTATCTATGGCTACACCTTC. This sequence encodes CASRPTGYGGIYGYTF.

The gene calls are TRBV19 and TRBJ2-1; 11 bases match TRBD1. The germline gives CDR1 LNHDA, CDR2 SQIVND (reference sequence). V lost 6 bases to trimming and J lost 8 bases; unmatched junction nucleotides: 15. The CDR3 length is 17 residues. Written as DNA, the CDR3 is TGTGCCAGTAGCCTATTACCGGGACAGGGGGTCTTATATGAGCAGTTCTTC. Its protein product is CASSLLPGQGVLYEQFF. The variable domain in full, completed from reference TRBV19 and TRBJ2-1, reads DGGITQSPKYLFRKEGQNVTLSCEQNLNHDAMYWYRQDPGQGLRLIYYSQIVNDFQKGDIAEGYSVSREKKESFPLTVTSAQKNPTAFYLCASSLLPGQGVLYEQFFGPGTRLTVL.

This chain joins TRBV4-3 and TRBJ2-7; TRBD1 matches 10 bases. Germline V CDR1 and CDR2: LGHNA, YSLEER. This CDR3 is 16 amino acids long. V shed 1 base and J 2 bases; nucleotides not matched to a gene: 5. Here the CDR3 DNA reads TGCGCCAGCAGCCAAGGTGAAGGGACAGGGGCCTACGAGCAGTACTTC. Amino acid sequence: CASSQGEGTGAYEQYF.

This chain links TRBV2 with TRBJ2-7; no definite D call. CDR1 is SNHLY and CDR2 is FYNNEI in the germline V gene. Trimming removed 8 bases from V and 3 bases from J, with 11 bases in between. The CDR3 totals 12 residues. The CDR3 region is CASGPSVYEQYF. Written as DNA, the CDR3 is TGTGCCAGCGGTCCGTCAGTCTACGAGCAGTACTTC.

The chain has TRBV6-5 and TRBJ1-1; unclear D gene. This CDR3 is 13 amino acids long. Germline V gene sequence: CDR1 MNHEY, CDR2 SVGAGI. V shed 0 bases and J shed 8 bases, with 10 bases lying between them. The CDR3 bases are TGTGCCAGCAGTTACTCGGGCAGCATAGAAGCTTTCTTT. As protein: CASSYSGSIEAFF.

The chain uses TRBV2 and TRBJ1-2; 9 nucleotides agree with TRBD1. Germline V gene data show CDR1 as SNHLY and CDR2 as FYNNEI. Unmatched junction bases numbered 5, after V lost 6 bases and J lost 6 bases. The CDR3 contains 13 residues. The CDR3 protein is CASSGDRGDGYTF. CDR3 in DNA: TGTGCCAGCAGCGGCGACAGGGGGGATGGCTACACCTTC.

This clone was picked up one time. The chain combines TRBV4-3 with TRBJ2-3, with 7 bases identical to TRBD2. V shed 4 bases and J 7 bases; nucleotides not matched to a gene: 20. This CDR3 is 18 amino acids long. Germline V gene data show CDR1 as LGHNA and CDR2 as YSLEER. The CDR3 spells CASSPDGRGGADANTQYF. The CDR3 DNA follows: TGCGCCAGCAGCCCGGACGGCCGGGGAGGGGCCGACGCGAATACGCAGTATTTT.

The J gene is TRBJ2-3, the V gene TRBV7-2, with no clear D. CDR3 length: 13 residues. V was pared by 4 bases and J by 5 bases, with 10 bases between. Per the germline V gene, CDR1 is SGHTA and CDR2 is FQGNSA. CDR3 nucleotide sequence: TGTGCCAGCAGCTCATCTAGGTTAGATACGCAGTATTTT. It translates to CASSSSRLDTQYF. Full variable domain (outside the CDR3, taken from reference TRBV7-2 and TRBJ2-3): GAGVSQSPSNKVTEKGKDVELRCDPISGHTALYWYRQSLGQGLEFLIYFQGNSAPDKSGLPSDRFSAERTGGSVSTLTIQRTQQEDSAVYLCASSSSRLDTQYFGPGTRLTVL.

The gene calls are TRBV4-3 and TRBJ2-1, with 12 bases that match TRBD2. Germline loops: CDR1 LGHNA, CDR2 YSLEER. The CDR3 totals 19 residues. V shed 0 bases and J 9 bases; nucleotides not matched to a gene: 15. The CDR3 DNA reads TGCGCCAGCAGCCAAGATCTTAGGACTAGCGGGGTTAGCGCCTCTGAGCAGTTCTTC. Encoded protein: CASSQDLRTSGVSASEQFF.

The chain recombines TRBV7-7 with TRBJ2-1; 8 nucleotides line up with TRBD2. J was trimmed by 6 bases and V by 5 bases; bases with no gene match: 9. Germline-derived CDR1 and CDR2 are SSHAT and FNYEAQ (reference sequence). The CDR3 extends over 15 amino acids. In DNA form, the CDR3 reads TGTGCCAGCAGCCAAGGGACTAGTACGGTCAATGAGCAGTTCTTC. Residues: CASSQGTSTVNEQFF.